Listed below are T cell receptor beta chains from one sample, sequenced in a study of beta chain features in type 1 diabetes. Repertoires were generated with immunoSEQ multiplex PCR, while TCRdb's copy carries only in-frame clones and drops some. The sample gives about 340,000 clones, 8% of which show up once; approximately 0.44% is in the top ten. Sequenced input: central memory CD4+ T cells from blood. The receptors were gathered from a young woman in good health. Both conserved end residues are part of each CDR3. The D gene is left open where the match is weak. Size values are once, few and many counts, or a class for expanded clones, and some rows have none.

CDR3 protein: CASSPRGGYSNQPQHF; CDR3 DNA: TGTGCCAGCAGCCCGAGGGGGGGCTATAGCAATCAGCCCCAGCATTTT; V gene: TRBV7-6; clone size: few; D gene: NA; J gene: TRBJ1-5
CDR3 protein: CSVAGLAEAFF; CDR3 DNA: TGCAGTGTGGCAGGCCTCGCAGAAGCTTTCTTT; V gene: TRBV20-1; clone size: NA; D gene: NA; J gene: TRBJ1-1
CDR3 protein: CASSLWGSGSVAYEQYF; CDR3 DNA: TGTGCCAGCAGTTTATGGGGTAGCGGGAGTGTCGCCTACGAGCAGTACTTC; V gene: TRBV27; clone size: NA; D gene: TRBD2; J gene: TRBJ2-7
CDR3 protein: CASSKQENTEAFF; CDR3 DNA: TGTGCCAGCAGCAAACAAGAGAACACTGAAGCTTTCTTT; V gene: TRBV11-1; clone size: few; D gene: NA; J gene: TRBJ1-1
CDR3 protein: CASSFYEEQYF; CDR3 DNA: TGTGCCAGCAGCTTCTATGAAGAGCAGTACTTC; V gene: TRBV7-2; clone size: NA; D gene: NA; J gene: TRBJ2-7
CDR3 protein: CASSLGQAYYEQYF; CDR3 DNA: TGCGCCAGCAGCTTGGGACAGGCGTACTACGAGCAGTACTTC; V gene: TRBV5-1; clone size: many; D gene: NA; J gene: TRBJ2-7
CDR3 protein: CASGDRGRDTQYF; CDR3 DNA: TGTGCCAGCGGGGACAGGGGGCGAGATACGCAGTATTTT; V gene: TRBV6-1; clone size: NA; D gene: TRBD1; J gene: TRBJ2-3
CDR3 protein: CASSTGRSSYEQYF; CDR3 DNA: TGTGCCAGCAGCACGGGCAGGAGCTCCTACGAGCAGTACTTC; V gene: TRBV21-1; clone size: few; D gene: NA; J gene: TRBJ2-7
CDR3 protein: CASSHNSGRAADTQYF; CDR3 DNA: TGTGCCAGCAGTCATAATAGCGGGAGGGCGGCAGATACGCAGTATTTT; V gene: TRBV7-9; clone size: few; D gene: TRBD2; J gene: TRBJ2-3
CDR3 protein: CASSLAVTSGRTDTQYF; CDR3 DNA: TGTGCCAGCAGCTTAGCGGTGACTAGCGGGAGAACAGATACGCAGTATTTT; V gene: TRBV11-1; clone size: NA; D gene: TRBD2; J gene: TRBJ2-3
CDR3 protein: CASSSPRTGVTTQYF; CDR3 DNA: TGTGCCAGCAGTTCACCCCGGACAGGGGTAACGACCCAGTACTTC; V gene: TRBV6-6; clone size: few; D gene: TRBD1; J gene: TRBJ2-5
CDR3 protein: CASSETHLASTYNEQFF; CDR3 DNA: TGTGCCAGCAGTGAAACACATCTAGCGTCTACCTACAATGAGCAGTTCTTC; V gene: TRBV2; clone size: NA; D gene: NA; J gene: TRBJ2-1
CDR3 protein: CASSLQSQETQYF; CDR3 DNA: TGTGCCAGCAGTTTGCAGAGCCAAGAGACCCAGTACTTC; V gene: TRBV28; clone size: once; D gene: NA; J gene: TRBJ2-5
CDR3 protein: CASSVDQGNQPQHF; CDR3 DNA: TGTGCCAGCAGCGTAGACCAGGGCAATCAGCCCCAGCATTTT; V gene: TRBV9; clone size: NA; D gene: NA; J gene: TRBJ1-5